This T cell receptor (beta chain) was identified during a study of T cell repertoires in cytomegalovirus infection. Across the whole study: Public TCR beta signatures were indicative of both CMV infection and a matching HLA type. Whole-study results and caveats: In two of eight donors, the top clonotype was HLA-C-restricted CMV-specific. Accumulated public TCR beta family frequency recognized individuals carrying CMV together with the relevant HLA.

V was clipped by 8 bases and J by 5 bases; unmatched bases: 7. Germline values: CDR1 MNHNS, CDR2 SASEGT. CDR3 length: 14 amino acids. In this sample, this clonotype turned up many times. No antigen is known for it. TCRdb re-called the reads through MiXCR, storing one row per CDR3 protein. The sample yields 450,000 to 600,000 distinct CDR3 sequences, 11% seen once. The sequence derives from a human donor in good health (CMV status not recorded). Some clones in this sample may be carry-over from other donors' samples. The gene calls are TRBV6-1 and TRBJ2-1, with 9 bases aligning to TRBD1. The sample was PBMCs. CDR3 loop: CASYRGRFDNEQFF. The CDR3 region has the DNA TGTGCCAGCTACAGGGGGCGATTCGACAATGAGCAGTTCTTC.